This T cell receptor beta chain came from a study of blood T cell repertoires in COVID-19. Study at large: Donors in the United States, Italy and Spain gave samples during acute or convalescent COVID-19. Sources were T cells, B-cell-depleted T cells, or PBMCs; the material itself was cDNA or gDNA.

Trimming stripped 1 base from V and 1 base from J, with 10 bases between. CDR3 length: 14 amino acids. Germline V lookup: CDR1 SQVTM, CDR2 ANQGSEA. The method was immunoSEQ multiplex PCR; TCRdb's version includes in-frame clones alone and lacks a portion of them. The sample holds more than 130,000 clones, around nine tenths seen once. The TCR comes from a middle-aged woman with acute or convalescent COVID-19. Sequencing input: peripheral blood. The chain recombines TRBV29-1 with TRBJ1-2, with D uncertain. CDR3: CSVEARQNNYGYTF. The DNA for the CDR3 is TGCAGCGTTGAAGCCAGGCAAAATAACTATGGCTACACCTTC.